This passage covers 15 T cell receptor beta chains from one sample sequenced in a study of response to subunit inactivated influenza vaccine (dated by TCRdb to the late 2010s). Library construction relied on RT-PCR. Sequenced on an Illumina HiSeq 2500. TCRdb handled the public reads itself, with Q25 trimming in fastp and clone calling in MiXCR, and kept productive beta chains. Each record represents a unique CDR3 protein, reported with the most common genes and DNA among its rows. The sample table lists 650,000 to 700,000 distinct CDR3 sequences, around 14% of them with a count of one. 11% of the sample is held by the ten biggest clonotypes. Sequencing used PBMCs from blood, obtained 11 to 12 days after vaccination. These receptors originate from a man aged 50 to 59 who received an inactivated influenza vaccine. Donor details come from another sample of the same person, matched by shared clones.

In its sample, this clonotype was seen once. CDR3 in amino acids: CASSQDTAGGTYEQYF. CDR3 coding DNA: TGTGCCAGCAGCCAAGATACAGCGGGGGGAACTTACGAGCAGTACTTC. This chain links TRBV4-2 with TRBJ2-7, with 9 bases matching TRBD2. The germline CDR1 and CDR2 sequences are LGHNA and YNFKEQ. The CDR3 is 16 residues long. V shed 0 bases and J 4 bases; nucleotides not matched to a gene: 7.

This CDR3 reads CASSPLTGSREETQYF. DNA of the CDR3: TGCGCCAGCAGCCCCCTTACAGGCTCCAGAGAAGAGACCCAGTACTTC. The rearrangement links TRBV4-1 to TRBJ2-5; D possibly corresponds to TRBD1 (5 bases). The length of the CDR3 is 16 residues. Between the trimmed V and J ends, which lost 4 bases and 3 bases, there was a span of 18 bases. CDR1 is MGHRA and CDR2 is YSYEKL in the germline V gene.

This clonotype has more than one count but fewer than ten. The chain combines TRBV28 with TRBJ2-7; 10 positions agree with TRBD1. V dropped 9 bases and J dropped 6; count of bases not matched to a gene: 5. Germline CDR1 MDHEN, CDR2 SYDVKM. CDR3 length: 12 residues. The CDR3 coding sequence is TGTGCCAGTAGGACAGGGGGAGCCGAGCAGTACTTC. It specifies CASRTGGAEQYF.

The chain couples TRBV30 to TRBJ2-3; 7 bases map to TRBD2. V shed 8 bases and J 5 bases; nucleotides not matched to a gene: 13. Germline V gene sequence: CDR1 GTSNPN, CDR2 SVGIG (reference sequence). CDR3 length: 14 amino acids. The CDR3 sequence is CAQRLAVLGDTQYF. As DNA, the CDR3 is TGTGCCCAACGGCTAGCGGTCCTGGGAGATACGCAGTATTTT.

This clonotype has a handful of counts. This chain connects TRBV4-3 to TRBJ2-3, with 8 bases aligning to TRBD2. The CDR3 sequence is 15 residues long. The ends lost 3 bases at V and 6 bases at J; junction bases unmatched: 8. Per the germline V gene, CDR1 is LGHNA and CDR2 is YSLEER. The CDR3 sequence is CASSQIVAGMDTQYF. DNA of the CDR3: TGCGCCAGCAGCCAGATAGTAGCGGGAATGGATACGCAGTATTTT.

Here the CDR3 reads CASSQTTLHEQFF. CDR3 coding DNA: TGCGCCAGCAGCCAAACTACGTTGCATGAGCAGTTCTTC. The chain carries TRBV4-3 and TRBJ2-1, with D uncertain. The CDR3 loop spans 13 amino acids. Looked up from germline, CDR1 is LGHNA and CDR2 is YSLEER. Trimming took 2 bases from V and 8 from J, leaving 10 bases between them.

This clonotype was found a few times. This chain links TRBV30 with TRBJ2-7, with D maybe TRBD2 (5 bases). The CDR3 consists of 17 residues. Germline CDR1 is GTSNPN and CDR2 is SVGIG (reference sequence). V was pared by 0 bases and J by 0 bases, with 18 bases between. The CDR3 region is CAWSVDVSPGYSYEQYF. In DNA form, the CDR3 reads TGTGCCTGGAGTGTAGACGTATCACCGGGATACTCCTACGAGCAGTACTTC.

The CDR3 DNA reads TGTGCCAGCAGGTCACAGGGGTTGTTCTATGGCTACACCTTC. Its translation: CASRSQGLFYGYTF. This rearrangement joins TRBV6-1 to TRBJ1-2; 7 nucleotides line up with TRBD1. J was trimmed by 4 bases and V by 6 bases; bases with no gene match: 8. The germline V gene has CDR1 MNHNS and CDR2 SASEGT. The CDR3 length is 14 residues.

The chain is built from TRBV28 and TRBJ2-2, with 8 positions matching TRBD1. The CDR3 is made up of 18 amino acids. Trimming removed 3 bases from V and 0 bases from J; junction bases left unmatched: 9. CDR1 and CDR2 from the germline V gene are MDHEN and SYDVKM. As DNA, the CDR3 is TGTGCCAGCAGTTTGCCCTTCGGACAGGGAGCGAACACCGGGGAGCTGTTTTTT. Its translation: CASSLPFGQGANTGELFF.

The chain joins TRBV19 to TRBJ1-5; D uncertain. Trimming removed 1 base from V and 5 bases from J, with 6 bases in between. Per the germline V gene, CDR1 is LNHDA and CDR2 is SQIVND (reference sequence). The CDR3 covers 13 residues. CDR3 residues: CASSIGFYQPQHF. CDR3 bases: TGTGCCAGTAGTATAGGTTTCTATCAGCCCCAGCATTTT. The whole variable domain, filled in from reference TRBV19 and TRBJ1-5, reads DGGITQSPKYLFRKEGQNVTLSCEQNLNHDAMYWYRQDPGQGLRLIYYSQIVNDFQKGDIAEGYSVSREKKESFPLTVTSAQKNPTAFYLCASSIGFYQPQHFGDGTRLSIL.

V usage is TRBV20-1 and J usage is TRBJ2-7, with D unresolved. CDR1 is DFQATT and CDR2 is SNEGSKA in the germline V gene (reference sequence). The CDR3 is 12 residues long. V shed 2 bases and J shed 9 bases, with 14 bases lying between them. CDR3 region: CSARNNYDGQYF. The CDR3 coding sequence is TGCAGTGCTAGAAACAACTACGACGGGCAGTACTTC.

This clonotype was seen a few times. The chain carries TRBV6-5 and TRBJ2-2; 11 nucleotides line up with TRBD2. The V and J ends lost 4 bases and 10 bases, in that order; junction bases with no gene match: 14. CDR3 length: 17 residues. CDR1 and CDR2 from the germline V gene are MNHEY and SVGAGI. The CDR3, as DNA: TGTGCCAGCAGTTCATCTTTTAGCGGGAGGGCCCGGGAGGAGCTGTTTTTT. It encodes CASSSSFSGRAREELFF.

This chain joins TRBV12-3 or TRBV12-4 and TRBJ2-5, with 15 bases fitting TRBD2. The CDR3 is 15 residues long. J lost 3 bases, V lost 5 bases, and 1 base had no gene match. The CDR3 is CASSGLAGGKETQYF. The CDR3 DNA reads TGTGCCAGCAGTGGACTAGCGGGAGGGAAAGAGACCCAGTACTTC.

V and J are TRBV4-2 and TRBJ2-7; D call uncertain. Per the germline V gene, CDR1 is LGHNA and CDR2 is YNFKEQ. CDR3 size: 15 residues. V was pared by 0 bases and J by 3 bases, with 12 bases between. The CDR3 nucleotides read TGTGCCAGCAGCCAAGATAGACAAGGCCACTACGAGCAGTACTTC. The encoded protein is CASSQDRQGHYEQYF.

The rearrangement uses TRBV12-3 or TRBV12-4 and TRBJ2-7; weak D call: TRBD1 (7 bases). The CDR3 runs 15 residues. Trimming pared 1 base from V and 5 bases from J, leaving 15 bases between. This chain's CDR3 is CASSLGGTVNNEQYF. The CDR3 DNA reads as TGTGCCAGCAGTTTAGGCGGGACAGTGAACAACGAGCAGTACTTC.